Below, one TCR beta chain is given with its context. What it binds is not known. These data belong to a study of CD8 T cells in ankylosing spondylitis. Findings of the study overall: Matched ankylosing spondylitis synovial fluid reportedly showed significant enrichment of disease-linked clones. Apparently characteristic of ankylosing spondylitis blood was a TCR beta motif (about eight highly homologous variants).

V lost 6 bases and J lost 7, with 16 bases in between. The CDR3 extends over 14 amino acids. CDR1 and CDR2 from the germline V gene are MNHNS and SASEGT. A single record per CDR3 protein comes from TCRdb applying MiXCR to the 5' RACE reads. The sample carries 700,000 to 1,000,000 distinct CDR3 sequences, 12% recorded once. The sequence was obtained from a male donor with ankylosing spondylitis. Sequenced sample: blood, either unsorted or a sorted T cell fraction (not recorded which). The chain recombines TRBV6-1 with TRBJ1-5; perhaps TRBD1 as D (6 bases). The chain's CDR3 is CASRRGGPGQPQHF. The CDR3 region has the DNA TGTGCCAGCAGAAGGGGGGGACCTGGGCAGCCCCAGCATTTT.